The 8 T cell receptor beta chains in this list originate from one sample, sequenced in a study of Ad26.COV2.S vaccination and SARS-CoV-2 variants. Only in-frame clones appear in the TCRdb table, and some are missing; sequencing was by immunoSEQ multiplex PCR. Counted here are about 440,000 clones, roughly 91% occurring once; the ten biggest clones make up around 4.5%. As for treatment: around 19 received Ad26.COV2.S at low or high dose, single or two shots; five or six received placebo; per-sample allocation not given. Samples analyzed were those drawn on day 63 after the first vaccine or placebo injection. Sequenced here: peripheral blood, sampled in a trial of Ad26.COV2.S vaccine versus placebo. These receptors all stem from a person between 18 and 65 years old who received the Ad26.COV2.S COVID-19 vaccine or a placebo.

The chain has TRBV25-1 and TRBJ2-1; 7 positions agree with TRBD1. Germline CDR1 is MGHDK and CDR2 is SYGVNS. J gave up 4 bases and V 3 bases, and 9 bases lay outside the gene matches. The CDR3 is 16 amino acids. DNA for the CDR3: TGTGCCAGCAGTGACATCACGGGACAGAGATACAATGAGCAGTTCTTC. It is translated as CASSDITGQRYNEQFF.

This chain joins TRBV4-1 and TRBJ2-1; no clear D. The germline V gene has CDR1 MGHRA and CDR2 YSYEKL. V gave up 1 base and J gave up 6 bases, with 7 bases separating them. This CDR3 contains 13 residues. CDR3 amino acids: CASSQADSNEQFF. CDR3 sequence (DNA): TGCGCCAGCAGCCAAGCAGACTCCAATGAGCAGTTCTTC.

The chain uses TRBV20-1 and TRBJ2-5; D not certain. In germline, CDR1 is DFQATT, CDR2 SNEGSKA (reference sequence). Trimming removed 3 bases at V and 4 bases at J, with 6 bases between. The length of the CDR3 is 11 residues. The CDR3 region has the DNA TGCAGTGCTAGCCCCATAGAGACCCAGTACTTC. Amino acid sequence: CSASPIETQYF.

The genes are TRBV3-1 (or the pseudogene TRBV3-2) and TRBJ2-7, with D possibly matching TRBD1 (5 bases). V lost 4 bases, J lost 1 base, and 14 bases lay in between. The germline V gene has CDR1 LGHDT and CDR2 YNNKEL (reference sequence). The CDR3 extends over 15 amino acids. CDR3 protein: CASSLGPGSSYEQYF. The CDR3 nucleotides are TGTGCCAGCAGCCTGGGGCCGGGCAGTTCCTACGAGCAGTACTTC.

This clone occurred a few times. V usage is TRBV28 and J usage is TRBJ2-1; 9 bases align to TRBD2. CDR1 MDHEN and CDR2 SYDVKM come from the germline V gene. The CDR3 spans 15 residues. Trimming at V came to 6 bases and at J to 4 bases, leaving 7 bases not matched to a gene. The CDR3 here is CASRPGLALYNEQFF. CDR3 in DNA: TGTGCCAGCAGACCTGGACTAGCGCTTTACAATGAGCAGTTCTTC.

This clone showed up just once. This chain links TRBV5-1 with TRBJ1-1; D is unclear. This CDR3 has 15 residues. CDR1 SGHRS and CDR2 YFSETQ come from the germline V gene. The V end lost 0 bases, the J end lost 1 base, and 10 bases lay between the germline ends. The CDR3 sequence is CASSLVPKRNTEAFF. The CDR3 coding sequence is TGCGCCAGCAGCTTGGTTCCCAAGAGGAACACTGAAGCTTTCTTT.

The rearrangement joins TRBV28 to TRBJ1-5, with D possibly matching TRBD1 (5 bases). The V and J ends lost 3 bases and 7 bases respectively, with 13 bases between them. CDR3 size: 14 residues. CDR1 MDHEN and CDR2 SYDVKM come from the germline V gene. CDR3 residues: CASSLAQARQPQHF. The CDR3 DNA sequence: TGTGCCAGCAGTTTGGCACAGGCAAGGCAGCCCCAGCATTTT.

The chain carries TRBV10-3 and TRBJ2-5, with D perhaps being TRBD1 or TRBD2 (5 bases each). Germline CDR1 reads ENHRY; CDR2 reads SYGVKD. This CDR3 has 15 amino acids. V lost 6 bases to trimming and J lost 5 bases, with 19 bases between them. In DNA form, the CDR3 reads TGTGCCATCAGAGATGAGCTGGGGGATGAGGAGACCCAGTACTTC. This sequence encodes CAIRDELGDEETQYF.